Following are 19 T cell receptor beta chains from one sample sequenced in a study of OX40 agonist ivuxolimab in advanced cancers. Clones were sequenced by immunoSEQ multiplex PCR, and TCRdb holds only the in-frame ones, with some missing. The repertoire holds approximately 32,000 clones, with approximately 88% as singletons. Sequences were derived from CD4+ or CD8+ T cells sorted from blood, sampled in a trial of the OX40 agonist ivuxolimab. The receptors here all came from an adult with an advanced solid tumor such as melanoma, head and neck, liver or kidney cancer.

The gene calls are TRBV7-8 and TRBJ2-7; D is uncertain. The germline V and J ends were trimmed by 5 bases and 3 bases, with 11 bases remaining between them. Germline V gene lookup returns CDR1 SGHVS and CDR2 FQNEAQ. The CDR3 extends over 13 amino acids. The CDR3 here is CASSPGAGYEQYF. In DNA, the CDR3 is TGTGCCAGCAGCCCGGGCGCAGGCTACGAGCAGTACTTC.

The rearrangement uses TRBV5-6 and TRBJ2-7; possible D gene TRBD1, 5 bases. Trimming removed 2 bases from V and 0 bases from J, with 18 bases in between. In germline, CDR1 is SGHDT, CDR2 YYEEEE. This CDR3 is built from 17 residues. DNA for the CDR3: TGTGCCAGCAGCTTAGGACCTCCTACAGGCTTCTCCTACGAGCAGTACTTC. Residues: CASSLGPPTGFSYEQYF.

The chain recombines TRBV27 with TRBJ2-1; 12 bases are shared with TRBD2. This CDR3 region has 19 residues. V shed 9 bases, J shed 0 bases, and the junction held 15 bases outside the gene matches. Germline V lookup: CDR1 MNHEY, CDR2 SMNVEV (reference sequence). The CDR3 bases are TGTGCCAGTTCGGTACTTGGTCTAGCGGGAGGGAGCTCCTACAATGAGCAGTTCTTC. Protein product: CASSVLGLAGGSSYNEQFF.

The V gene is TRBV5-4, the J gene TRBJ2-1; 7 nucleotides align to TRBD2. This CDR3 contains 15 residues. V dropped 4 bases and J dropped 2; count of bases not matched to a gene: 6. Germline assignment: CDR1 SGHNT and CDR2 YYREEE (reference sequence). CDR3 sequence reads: CASSLIAGPYNEQFF. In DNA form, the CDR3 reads TGTGCCAGCAGCCTGATAGCGGGCCCCTACAATGAGCAGTTCTTC.

CDR3 nucleotides: TGCGCCAGCAGCTTGGGAGTCCGGGGCTACGAGCAGTACTTC. It is translated as CASSLGVRGYEQYF. V usage is TRBV5-1 and J usage is TRBJ2-7, with a tentative D call TRBD2 (5 bases). The V gene lost 0 bases and the J gene lost 3 bases, with 10 bases spanning the gap. Germline loops: CDR1 SGHRS, CDR2 YFSETQ. The CDR3 runs to 14 residues.

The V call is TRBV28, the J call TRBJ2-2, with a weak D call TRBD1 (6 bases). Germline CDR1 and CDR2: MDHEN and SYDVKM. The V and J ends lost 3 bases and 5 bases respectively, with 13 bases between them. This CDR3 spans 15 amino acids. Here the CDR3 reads CASSLAQGVTGELFF. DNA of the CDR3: TGTGCCAGCAGTTTGGCACAGGGTGTAACCGGGGAGCTGTTTTTT. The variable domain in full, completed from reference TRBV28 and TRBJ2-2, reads DVKVTQSSRYLVKRTGEKVFLECVQDMDHENMFWYRQDPGLGLRLIYFSYDVKMKEKGDIPEGYSVSREKKERFSLILESASTNQTSMYLCASSLAQGVTGELFFGEGSRLTVL.

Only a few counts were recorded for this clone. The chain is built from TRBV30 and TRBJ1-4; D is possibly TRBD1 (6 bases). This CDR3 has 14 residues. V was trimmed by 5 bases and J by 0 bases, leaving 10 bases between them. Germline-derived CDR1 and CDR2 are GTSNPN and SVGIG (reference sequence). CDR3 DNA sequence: TGTGCCTGGTTGGGGGCAGCAACTAATGAAAAACTGTTTTTT. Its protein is CAWLGAATNEKLFF.

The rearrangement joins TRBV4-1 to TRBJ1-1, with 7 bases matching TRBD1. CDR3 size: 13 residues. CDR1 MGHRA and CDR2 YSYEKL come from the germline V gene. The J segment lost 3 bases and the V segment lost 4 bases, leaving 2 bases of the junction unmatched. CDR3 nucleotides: TGCGCCAGCAGCCTTACAGGGGACACTGAAGCTTTCTTT. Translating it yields CASSLTGDTEAFF.

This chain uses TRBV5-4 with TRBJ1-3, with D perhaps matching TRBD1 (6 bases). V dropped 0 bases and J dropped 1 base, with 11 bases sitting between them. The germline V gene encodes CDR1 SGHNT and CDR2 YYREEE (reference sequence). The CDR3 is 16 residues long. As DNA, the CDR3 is TGTGCCAGCAGCTTGGCGCCAGGGACATCTGGAAACACCATATATTTT. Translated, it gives CASSLAPGTSGNTIYF.

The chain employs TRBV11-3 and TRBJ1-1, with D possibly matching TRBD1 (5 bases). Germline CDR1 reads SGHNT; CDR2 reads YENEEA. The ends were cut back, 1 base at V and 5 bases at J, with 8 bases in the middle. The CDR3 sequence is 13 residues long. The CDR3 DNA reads TGTGCCAGCAGCTTAGTGTGGGGGACTGAAGCTTTCTTT. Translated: CASSLVWGTEAFF.

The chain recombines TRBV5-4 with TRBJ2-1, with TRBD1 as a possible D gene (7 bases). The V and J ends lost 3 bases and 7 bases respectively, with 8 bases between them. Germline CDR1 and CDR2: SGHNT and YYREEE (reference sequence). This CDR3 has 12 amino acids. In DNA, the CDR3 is TGTGCCAGCAGCTCAGGGGGGAATGAGCAGTTCTTC. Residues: CASSSGGNEQFF. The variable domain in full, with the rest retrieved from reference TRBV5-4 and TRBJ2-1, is ETGVTQSPTHLIKTRGQQVTLRCSSQSGHNTVSWYQQALGQGPQFIFQYYREEENGRGNFPPRFSGLQFPNYSSELNVNALELDDSALYLCASSSGGNEQFFGPGTRLTVL.

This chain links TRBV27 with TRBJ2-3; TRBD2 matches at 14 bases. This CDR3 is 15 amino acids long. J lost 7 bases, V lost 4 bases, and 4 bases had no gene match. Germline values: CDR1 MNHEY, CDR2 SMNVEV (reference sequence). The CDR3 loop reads CASSSGTSGRNTQYF. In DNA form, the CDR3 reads TGTGCCAGCAGTTCCGGGACTAGCGGGAGAAATACGCAGTATTTT.

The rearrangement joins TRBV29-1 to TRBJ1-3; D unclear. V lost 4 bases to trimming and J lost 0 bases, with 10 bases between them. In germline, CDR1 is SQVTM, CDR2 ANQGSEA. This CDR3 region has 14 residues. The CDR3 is CSVVVRLSGNTIYF. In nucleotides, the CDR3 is TGCAGCGTTGTGGTCCGACTCTCTGGAAACACCATATATTTT.

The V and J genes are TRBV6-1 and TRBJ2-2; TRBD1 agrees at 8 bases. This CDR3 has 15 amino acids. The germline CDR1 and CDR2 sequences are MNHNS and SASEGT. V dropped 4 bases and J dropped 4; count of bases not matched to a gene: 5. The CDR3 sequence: CASSANTGGTGELFF. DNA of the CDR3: TGTGCCAGCAGTGCAAACACAGGGGGCACCGGGGAGCTGTTTTTT.

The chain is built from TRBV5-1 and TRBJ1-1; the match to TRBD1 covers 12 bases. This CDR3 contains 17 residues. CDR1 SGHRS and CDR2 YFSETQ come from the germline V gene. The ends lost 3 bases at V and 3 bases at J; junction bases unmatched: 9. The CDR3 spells CASSSPGQGAWDTEAFF. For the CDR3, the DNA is TGCGCCAGCAGCTCTCCGGGACAGGGGGCGTGGGACACTGAAGCTTTCTTT.

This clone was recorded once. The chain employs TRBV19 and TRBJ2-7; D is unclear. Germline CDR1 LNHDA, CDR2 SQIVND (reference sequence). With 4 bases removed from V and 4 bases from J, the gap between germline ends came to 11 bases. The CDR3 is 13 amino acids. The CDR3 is CASSRETAYEQYF. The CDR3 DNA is TGTGCCAGTAGTAGAGAGACGGCATACGAGCAGTACTTC.

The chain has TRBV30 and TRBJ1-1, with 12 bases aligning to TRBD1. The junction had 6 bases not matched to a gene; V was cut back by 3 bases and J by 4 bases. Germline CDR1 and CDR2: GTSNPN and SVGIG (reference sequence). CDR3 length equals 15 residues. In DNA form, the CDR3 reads TGTGCCTGGAGCGGGGACAGGGGGCCGGGCACTGAAGCTTTCTTT. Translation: CAWSGDRGPGTEAFF.

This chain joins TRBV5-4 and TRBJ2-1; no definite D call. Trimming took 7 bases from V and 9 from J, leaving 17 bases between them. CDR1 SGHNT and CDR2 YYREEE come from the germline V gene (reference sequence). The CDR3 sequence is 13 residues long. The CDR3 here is CASHARPIPEQFF. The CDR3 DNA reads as TGTGCCAGCCACGCCCGCCCAATCCCTGAGCAGTTCTTC.

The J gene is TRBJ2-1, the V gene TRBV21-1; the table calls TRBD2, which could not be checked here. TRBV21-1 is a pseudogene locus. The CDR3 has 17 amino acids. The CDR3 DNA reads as TGTGCCAGCAGCAAAGCGCTAGGCGGGAGGGCCTACAATGAGCAGTTCTTC. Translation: CASSKALGGRAYNEQFF.